This T cell receptor (beta chain) was documented in a study of cytomegalovirus exposure and HLA in healthy donors. Study findings and constraints: A few chains tied to CMV proved CMV antigen-specific in vitro. The only immune exposure information that was available was CMV serostatus. A later analysis linked a missense DCLRE1C variant to TCR beta V- and J-gene trimming. TCR beta chains numbering 164 were designated cytomegalovirus-associated.

Researchers ran the PCR with 60 Vbeta and 13 Jbeta primers. Assay used: immunoSEQ multiplex PCR; TCRdb lists only in-frame clones, some missing. The sample carries around 150,000 clones, 80% to 85% recorded once. CDR3 length: 16 amino acids. Germline-derived CDR1 and CDR2 are ENHRY and SYGVKD. The V end lost 0 bases, the J end lost 1 base, and 7 bases lay between the germline ends. Details on this clone: Its cognate antigen is unknown.

The chain recombines TRBV10-3 with TRBJ2-6; maybe TRBD1 (6 bases). This clonotype originated in a boy aged 2 to 10 in good health and CMV-seronegative. The sequenced sample consisted of PBMCs. CDR3 nucleotide sequence: TGTGCCATCAGTGAGTCACAGGGTTCTGGGGCCAACGTCCTGACTTTC. Translating it yields CAISESQGSGANVLTF.